This TCR beta chain was captured by sequencing in a study of blood T cell repertoires in COVID-19. Study-level background: Sites in the United States, Italy and Spain provided acute and convalescent COVID-19 samples. The analysed material was cDNA or gDNA that came from T cells, B-cell-depleted T cells, or PBMCs.

Original analysis: How many nucleated cells were present was estimated from reference gene primer amplification. Repertoires were generated with immunoSEQ multiplex PCR, while TCRdb's copy carries only in-frame clones and drops some. V, J and clone size were drawn from that table, and D and trimming were deduced from the DNA. The data show 150,000 to 200,000 clones, about 88% seen once. The source material was peripheral blood. This receptor was obtained from a woman older than 75 in a cohort sampled during active or convalescent COVID-19.

The CDR3 loop reads CASLQGGRWAMNTEAFF. The CDR3, as DNA: TGTGCCAGTTTACAGGGGGGAAGATGGGCCATGAACACTGAAGCTTTCTTT. This chain uses TRBV19 with TRBJ1-1, with TRBD1 identical over 8 bases. The germline CDR1 and CDR2 sequences are LNHDA and SQIVND (reference sequence). With 8 bases clipped from V and 0 bases from J, the junction kept 14 bases outside the gene matches. The CDR3 covers 17 residues.